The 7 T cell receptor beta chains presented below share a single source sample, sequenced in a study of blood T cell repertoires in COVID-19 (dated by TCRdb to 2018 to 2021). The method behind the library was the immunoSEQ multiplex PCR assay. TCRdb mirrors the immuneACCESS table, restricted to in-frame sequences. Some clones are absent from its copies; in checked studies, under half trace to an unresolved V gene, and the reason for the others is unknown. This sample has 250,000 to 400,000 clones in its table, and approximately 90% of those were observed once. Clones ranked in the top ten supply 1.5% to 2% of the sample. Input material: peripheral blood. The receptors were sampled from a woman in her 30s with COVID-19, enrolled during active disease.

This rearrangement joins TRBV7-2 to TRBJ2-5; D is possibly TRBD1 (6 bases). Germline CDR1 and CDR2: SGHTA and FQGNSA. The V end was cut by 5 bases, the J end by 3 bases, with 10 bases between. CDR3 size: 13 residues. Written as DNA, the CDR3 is TGTGCCAGCAGCATTTACAGGGAAGAGACCCAGTACTTC. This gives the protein CASSIYREETQYF.

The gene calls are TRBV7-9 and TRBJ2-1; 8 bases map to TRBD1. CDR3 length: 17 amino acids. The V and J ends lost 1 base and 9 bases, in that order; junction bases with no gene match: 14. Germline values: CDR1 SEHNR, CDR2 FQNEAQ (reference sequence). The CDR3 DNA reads TGTGCCAGCAGCTTAGGACAGGGGCCGCCCGCCGGCAGTGAGCAGTTCTTC. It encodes CASSLGQGPPAGSEQFF.

In DNA form, the CDR3 reads TGTGCCAGCAGCCCCCCGACAGGGGGCCATACATCCGCGCATTTT. Encoded protein: CASSPPTGGHTSAHF. The chain recombines TRBV28 with TRBJ1-5; 10 bases are shared with TRBD1. Trimming took 6 bases from V and 15 from J; bases not matched to a gene: 17. Germline CDR1 is MDHEN and CDR2 is SYDVKM. The CDR3 covers 15 residues.

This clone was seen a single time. CDR3 loop: CASSLAGVGSPLHF. CDR3 DNA sequence: TGTGCCAGCAGCTTAGCGGGGGTAGGTTCACCCCTCCACTTT. The chain has TRBV7-3 and TRBJ1-6, with a tentative D call TRBD1 (5 bases). The CDR3 runs to 14 residues. Germline CDR1 reads SGHTA; CDR2 reads FQGTGA. V dropped 2 bases and J dropped 9 bases, with 11 bases sitting between them.

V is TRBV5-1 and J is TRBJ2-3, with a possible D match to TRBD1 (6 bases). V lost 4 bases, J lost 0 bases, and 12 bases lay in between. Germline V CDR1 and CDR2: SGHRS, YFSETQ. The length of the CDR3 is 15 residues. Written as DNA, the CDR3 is TGCGCCAGCAGCAAAACGGGACAAAGCACAGATACGCAGTATTTT. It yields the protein CASSKTGQSTDTQYF.

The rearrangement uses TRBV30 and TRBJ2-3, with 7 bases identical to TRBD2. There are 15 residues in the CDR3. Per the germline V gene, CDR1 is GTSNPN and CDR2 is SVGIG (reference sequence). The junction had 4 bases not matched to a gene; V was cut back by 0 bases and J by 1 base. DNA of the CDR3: TGTGCCTGGAGTGTACTAGCGTATGGCACAGATACGCAGTATTTT. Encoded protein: CAWSVLAYGTDTQYF.

This CDR3 is CASSLEGVEGGYTF. In nucleotides, the CDR3 is TGCGCCAGCAGCTTAGAAGGGGTGGAGGGCGGCTACACCTTC. V is TRBV5-1 and J is TRBJ1-2; D is perhaps TRBD1 (5 bases). Trimming left V 2 bases short and J 8 bases short, with 16 bases between. This CDR3 has 14 amino acids. Per germline, CDR1 SGHRS and CDR2 YFSETQ.